These 6 T cell receptor beta chains were sequenced from one sample in a study of T cell clonotyping in hematopoietic cell transplantation. Sequenced by immunoSEQ multiplex PCR; TCRdb stores in-frame clones only, minus some. The sample lists about 41,000 clones; about 85% were seen once. Time point reported: recipient sample about 28 days before transplant, after cytoreduction. Here the sequenced sample was peripheral blood mononuclear cells, taken before stem cell transplant. The receptors here all came from a man aged 55 to 70 with acute myeloid leukemia. Some clones in this sample may be carry-over from other donors' samples.

The chain joins TRBV2 to TRBJ2-5; the D gene could be TRBD1 or TRBD2 (5 bases each). Germline V gene sequence: CDR1 SNHLY, CDR2 FYNNEI. V was trimmed by 11 bases and J by 0 bases, leaving 13 bases between them. CDR3 size: 13 residues. The CDR3 is CAGKGRYQETQYF. For the CDR3, the DNA is TGTGCCGGTAAGGGACGGTACCAAGAGACCCAGTACTTC.

The J gene is TRBJ1-2, the V gene TRBV28, with D unclear. Germline CDR1 is MDHEN and CDR2 is SYDVKM. V was cut by 4 bases and J by 8 bases, with 14 bases left in between. The length of the CDR3 is 13 residues. CDR3 DNA sequence: TGTGCCAGCAGTTCACAAGACACGGGCGGCTACACCTTC. It specifies CASSSQDTGGYTF.

The chain uses TRBV28 and TRBJ2-3; perhaps TRBD1 as D (5 bases). Between the trimmed V and J ends, which lost 6 bases and 2 bases, there was a span of 21 bases. The CDR3 has 17 residues. Germline-derived CDR1 and CDR2 are MDHEN and SYDVKM. The CDR3 loop reads CASSYLTATDFTDTQYF. For the CDR3, the DNA is TGTGCCAGCAGCTACTTGACAGCCACTGACTTCACAGATACGCAGTATTTT.

The chain couples TRBV5-1 to TRBJ1-5; D unclear. The germline CDR1 and CDR2 sequences are SGHRS and YFSETQ. V was pared by 5 bases and J by 3 bases, with 15 bases between. The CDR3 is made up of 15 amino acids. DNA for the CDR3: TGCGCCAGCAGACTCAACACGGACCACAATCAGCCCCAGCATTTT. This translates into CASRLNTDHNQPQHF.

This chain uses TRBV15 with TRBJ2-7; 12 positions match TRBD2. The CDR3 spans 13 residues. Germline CDR1 and CDR2: LNHNV and YYDKDF (reference sequence). Unmatched junction bases numbered 4, after V lost 6 bases and J lost 7 bases. CDR3: CATRFGLAGEQYF. CDR3 DNA: TGTGCCACCAGGTTTGGACTAGCGGGGGAGCAGTACTTC.

The rearrangement joins TRBV19 to TRBJ1-2, with a tentative D call TRBD1 (6 bases). Germline CDR1 is LNHDA and CDR2 is SQIVND (reference sequence). CDR3 size: 15 residues. The V gene lost 7 bases and the J gene lost 0 bases, with 15 bases spanning the gap. CDR3 bases: TGTGCCAGTACCCCGACAGGCCAGGCTAACTATGGCTACACCTTC. Translating gives CASTPTGQANYGYTF. The full variable domain, in which reference TRBV19 and TRBJ1-2 provide the parts outside the CDR3, is DGGITQSPKYLFRKEGQNVTLSCEQNLNHDAMYWYRQDPGQGLRLIYYSQIVNDFQKGDIAEGYSVSREKKESFPLTVTSAQKNPTAFYLCASTPTGQANYGYTFGSGTRLTVV.